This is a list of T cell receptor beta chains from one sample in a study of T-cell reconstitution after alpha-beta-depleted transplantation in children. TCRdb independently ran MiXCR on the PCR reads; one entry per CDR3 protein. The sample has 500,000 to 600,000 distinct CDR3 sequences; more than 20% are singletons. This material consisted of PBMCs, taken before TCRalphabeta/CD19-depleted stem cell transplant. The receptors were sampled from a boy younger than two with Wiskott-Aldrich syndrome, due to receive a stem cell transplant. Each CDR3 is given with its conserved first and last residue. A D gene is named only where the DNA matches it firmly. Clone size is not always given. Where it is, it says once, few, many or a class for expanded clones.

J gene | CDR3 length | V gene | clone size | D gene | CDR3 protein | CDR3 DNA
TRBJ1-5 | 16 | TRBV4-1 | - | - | CASSQTGENSNQPQHF | TGCGCCAGCAGCCAGACTGGGGAGAATAGCAATCAGCCCCAGCATTTT
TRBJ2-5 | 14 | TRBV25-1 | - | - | CASSEFQGGETQYF | TGTGCCAGCAGTGAATTCCAGGGGGGAGAGACCCAGTACTTC
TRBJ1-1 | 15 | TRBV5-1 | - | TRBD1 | CASSLVTGINTEAFF | TGCGCCAGCAGCTTGGTGACAGGGATCAACACTGAAGCTTTCTTT
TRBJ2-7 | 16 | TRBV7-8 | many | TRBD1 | CASSLAGDRGTYEQYF | TGTGCCAGCAGCTTAGCAGGGGACAGGGGAACCTACGAGCAGTACTTC
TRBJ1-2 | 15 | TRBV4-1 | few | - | CASSQVSSTNYGYTF | TGCGCCAGCAGCCAAGTGAGCAGTACTAACTATGGCTACACCTTC
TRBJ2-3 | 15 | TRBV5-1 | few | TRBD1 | CASNPWTGSGDTQYF | TGCGCCAGCAACCCTTGGACAGGGAGCGGAGATACGCAGTATTTT
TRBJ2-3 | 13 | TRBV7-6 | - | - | CASSLWETDTQYF | TGTGCCAGCAGCTTATGGGAAACAGATACGCAGTATTTT
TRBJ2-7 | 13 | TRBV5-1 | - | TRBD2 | CASSALREAEQYF | TGCGCCAGCAGCGCGTTGCGGGAGGCCGAGCAGTACTTC
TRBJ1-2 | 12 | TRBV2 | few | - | CASLSVNYGYTF | TGTGCCAGCCTGAGTGTGAACTATGGCTACACCTTC
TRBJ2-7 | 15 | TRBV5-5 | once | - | CASSRRTGEWHEQYF | TGTGCCAGCAGCAGACGGACGGGTGAATGGCACGAGCAGTACTTC
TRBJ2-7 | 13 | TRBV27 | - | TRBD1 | CASTPGQAYEQYF | TGTGCCAGCACCCCGGGACAGGCCTACGAGCAGTACTTC
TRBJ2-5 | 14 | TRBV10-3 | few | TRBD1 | CAISGDRGSETQYF | TGTGCCATCAGTGGGGACAGGGGGTCGGAGACCCAGTACTTC
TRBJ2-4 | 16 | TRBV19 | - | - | CASSPQGGRAKNIQYF | TGTGCCAGTAGTCCTCAAGGCGGGCGAGCCAAAAACATTCAGTACTTC
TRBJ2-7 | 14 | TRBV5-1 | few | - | CASSREKRAYEQYF | TGCGCCAGCTCCAGGGAAAAAAGAGCCTACGAGCAGTACTTC
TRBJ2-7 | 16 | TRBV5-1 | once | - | CASSLGPGRYYYEQYF | TGCGCCAGCAGCTTGGGGCCGGGACGGTACTACTACGAGCAGTACTTC
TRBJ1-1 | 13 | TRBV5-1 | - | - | CASSIKENTEAFF | TGCGCCAGCAGTATTAAGGAGAACACTGAAGCTTTCTTT
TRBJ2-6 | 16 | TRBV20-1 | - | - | CSARRRGFTGANVLTF | TGCAGTGCTAGACGACGGGGATTTACTGGGGCCAACGTCCTGACTTTC
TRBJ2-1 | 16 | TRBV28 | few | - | CAGGDGRSGRPLEQFF | TGTGCCGGAGGGGATGGGAGATCGGGGAGGCCGTTGGAGCAGTTCTTC
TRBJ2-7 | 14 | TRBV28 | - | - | CASSLGGGVWEQYF | TGTGCCAGCAGTTTAGGCGGAGGGGTTTGGGAGCAGTACTTC
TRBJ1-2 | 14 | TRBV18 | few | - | CASSPRGGADGYTF | TGTGCCAGCTCACCACGTGGGGGCGCGGATGGCTACACCTTC
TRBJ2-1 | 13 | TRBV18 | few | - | CASSTGRYNEQFF | TGTGCCAGCTCAACGGGGCGTTACAATGAGCAGTTCTTC
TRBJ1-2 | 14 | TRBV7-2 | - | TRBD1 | CASSFRQGAYGYTF | TGTGCCAGCAGCTTCCGACAGGGGGCCTATGGCTACACCTTC
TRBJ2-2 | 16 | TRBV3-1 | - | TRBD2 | CASSQGTGGPTVELFF | TGTGCCAGCAGCCAAGGAACGGGAGGGCCCACCGTGGAGCTGTTTTTT
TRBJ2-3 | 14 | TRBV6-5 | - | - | CASSFFGGIDTQYF | TGTGCCAGCAGTTTCTTTGGGGGAATAGATACGCAGTATTTT
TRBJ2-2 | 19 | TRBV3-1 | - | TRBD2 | CASWRPGLAGGSNTGELFF | TGTGCCAGCTGGAGGCCGGGACTAGCGGGAGGCTCGAACACCGGGGAGCTGTTTTTT
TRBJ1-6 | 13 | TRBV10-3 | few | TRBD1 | CAAAGTGNSPLHF | TGTGCCGCGGCCGGGACAGGGAATTCACCCCTCCACTTT
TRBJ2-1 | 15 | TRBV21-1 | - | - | CASSTSLSKTSEQFF | TGTGCCAGCAGCACCTCCCTTTCCAAAACAAGTGAGCAGTTCTTC
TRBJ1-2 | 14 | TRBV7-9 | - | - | CASSLAGGGDRYTF | TGTGCCAGCAGCTTAGCCGGGGGGGGAGACCGCTACACCTTC
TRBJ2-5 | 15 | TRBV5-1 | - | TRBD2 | CASSLPAGGWETQYF | TGCGCCAGCAGCTTGCCAGCGGGAGGATGGGAGACCCAGTACTTC
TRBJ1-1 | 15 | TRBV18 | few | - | CASSPSGRMNTEAFF | TGTGCCAGCTCACCATCGGGACGGATGAACACTGAAGCTTTCTTT
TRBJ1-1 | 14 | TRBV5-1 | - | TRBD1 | CASSMGQGETEAFF | TGCGCCAGCAGCATGGGACAGGGGGAAACTGAAGCTTTCTTT
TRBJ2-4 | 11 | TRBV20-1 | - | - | CSAVEQGFGYF | TGCAGTGCTGTAGAACAGGGTTTTGGATACTTC